A selection of T cell receptor beta chains follows, all from one sample in a study of molecular identifiers for immune sequencing clone quantification. MiXCR was run by TCRdb on the PCR reads, yielding one entry per CDR3 protein. The sample lists about 40,000 distinct CDR3 sequences; approximately 24% were seen once. Sequencing was done on a sample of naive CD8+ T cells from blood, with Jurkat cell RNA spiked in. The receptors stem from a human donor in good health. Some libraries in this study had Jurkat cell RNA spiked in. The CDR3 runs from the conserved cysteine through the conserved F or W. The order of the fields is V gene, J gene, D gene, clone size, CDR3 DNA, CDR3 protein. The D gene is left open where the match is weak. Size is stated for part of the rows, as once, few or many counts, or as a class when the clone is expanded.

>TRBV7-6|TRBJ2-3|NA|medium-sized
TGTGCCAGCAGCTTGGACGTCACAGATACGCAGTATTTT
CASSLDVTDTQYF
>TRBV12-3/TRBV12-4|TRBJ1-1|NA|many
TGTGCCAGCAGTAACCCCGGAACAGGACCCAAAACTGAAGCTTTCTTT
CASSNPGTGPKTEAFF
>TRBV20-1|TRBJ2-3|TRBD2|many
TGCAGTGCAACTAGCGGGTTCACAGATACGCAGTATTTT
CSATSGFTDTQYF
>TRBV5-4|TRBJ2-1|NA|many
TGTGCCAGCAGCCCTCGCCTCTCAGGGGCGTTTGGTGAGCAGTTCTTC
CASSPRLSGAFGEQFF
>TRBV7-3|TRBJ2-3|NA|many
TGTGCCAGCAGCTTAGGATTGGGGGACACAGATACGCAGTATTTT
CASSLGLGDTDTQYF
>TRBV4-3|TRBJ1-1|TRBD1|many
TGCGCCAGCAGCCAGGGGGACAGCACTGAAGCTTTCTTT
CASSQGDSTEAFF
>TRBV6-5|TRBJ2-2|NA|few
TGTGCCAGCAAGACAGTGATGGCCACCGGGGAGCTGTTTTTT
CASKTVMATGELFF
>TRBV7-9|TRBJ1-5|NA|NA
TGTGCCAGCAGCGGCACGAATTTGGGGCAGCCCCAGCATTTT
CASSGTNLGQPQHF
>TRBV6-2/TRBV6-3|TRBJ2-1|NA|medium-sized
TGTGCCAGCAGTTACTCTAGAACGGGCAATGAGCAGTTCTTC
CASSYSRTGNEQFF
>TRBV27|TRBJ1-2|NA|many
TGTGCCAGCAGTTTCCCGGGGGACTACGGCTACACCTTC
CASSFPGDYGYTF
>TRBV10-3|TRBJ2-7|NA|many
TGTGCCATCAGCTCCAACTACGAGCAGTACTTC
CAISSNYEQYF
>TRBV5-6|TRBJ2-7|NA|many
TGTGCCAGCAGCCCCGCGGGAAGCTCCTACGAGCAGTACTTC
CASSPAGSSYEQYF
>TRBV7-9|TRBJ1-1|TRBD1|many
TGTGCCAGCAGTCCCGGACAGGGGGTCGGAGCTTTCTTT
CASSPGQGVGAFF